The entry below gives a single T cell receptor (beta chain) sequence along with its context. Antigen unknown. This record belongs to a study of CD8+ T cells in alopecia areata. Study observations and caveats: Resident alphabeta T-cell populations of normal skin are likewise subject to sequencing in scalp samples.

Reverse transcription of extracted RNA yielded cDNA, which provided the sequencing template. TCRdb's table, derived via immunoSEQ multiplex PCR, lists solely in-frame clones and lacks some. In the table there are 100,000 or so clones, around 60% of which are singletons. The CDR3 is made up of 13 amino acids. The germline CDR1 and CDR2 sequences are SGDLS and YYNGEE. Trimming took 0 bases from V and 2 from J, leaving 6 bases between them. The treatment is: oral pan-JAK inhibitor, 5-10 mg twice daily. The source was CD8+ T cells sorted from blood, collected at week 56, from a patient treated with tofacitinib. The receptor comes from a human donor with alopecia areata. The rearrangement uses TRBV9 and TRBJ2-7; no definite D call. DNA for the CDR3: TGTGCCAGCAGCGTAGATTCAGCCTACGAGCAGTACTTC. This translates into CASSVDSAYEQYF. Based on the CDR3 plus reference TRBV9 and TRBJ2-7, the full variable domain is DSGVTQTPKHLITATGQRVTLRCSPRSGDLSVYWYQQSLDQGLQFLIQYYNGEERAKGNILERFSAQQFPDLHSELNLSSLELGDSALYFCASSVDSAYEQYFGPGTRLTVT.